The rows below give T cell receptor beta chains drawn from one sample of a study of CD8 T cells in Susac syndrome. TCRdb independently ran MiXCR on the immunoSEQ multiplex PCR reads; one entry per CDR3 protein. The data hold just over 150,000 distinct CDR3 sequences, with roughly 95% observed a single time. The sequenced material came from CD8+ T cells from PBMCs. These receptors were obtained from a human donor with multiple sclerosis. The CDR3 runs from the conserved cysteine through the conserved F or W. A D gene is named only where the DNA matches it firmly. Size tells how often a clone was seen (once, few, many) or the class of an expanded clone, and some rows leave it out.

>NA|TRBJ1-1|TRBD1|TRBV20-1
TGCAGTGCTAGGGAGCTTGGACAGGGGTATTCTGAAGCTTTCTTT
CSARELGQGYSEAFF
>NA|TRBJ2-7|NA|TRBV20-1
TGCAGTGCTAGAGGGCAAAGGGGACCCTACGAGCAGTACTTC
CSARGQRGPYEQYF
>NA|TRBJ1-1|NA|TRBV7-9
TGTGCCAGCAGACCCGAGGAGCATTTGAACACTGAAGCTTTCTTT
CASRPEEHLNTEAFF
>NA|TRBJ2-1|NA|TRBV15
TGTGCCACCAGCACTTGGAGGGTATCCTACAATGAGCAGTTCTTC
CATSTWRVSYNEQFF
>NA|TRBJ2-5|TRBD2|TRBV3-1
TGTGCCAGCAGCCAAGAGAGCGGGGGCGAAGAGACCCAGTACTTC
CASSQESGGEETQYF
>once|TRBJ2-1|TRBD2|TRBV20-1
TGCAGTGCTAGTAGCGGGGGAGACTCCTACAATGAGCAGTTCTTC
CSASSGGDSYNEQFF
>NA|TRBJ1-1|NA|TRBV5-1
TGCGCCAGCAGCTTCGAACCCATACGGACTGAAGCTTTCTTT
CASSFEPIRTEAFF
>once|TRBJ1-2|NA|TRBV28
TGTGCCAGCCGGACCGACCGCTATGGCTACACCTTC
CASRTDRYGYTF
>NA|TRBJ1-3|NA|TRBV20-1
TGCAGTGCTAGAGATCAGCAGCTAGGAAACACCATATATTTT
CSARDQQLGNTIYF
>NA|TRBJ2-7|NA|TRBV4-1
TGCGCCAGCAGCCAAGAGCACAGGGCCCCCTACGAGCAGTACTTC
CASSQEHRAPYEQYF
>NA|TRBJ1-1|NA|TRBV6-5
TGTGCCAGCAGTTACTCGATCCTCGGGCACCCAGAAGCTTTCTTT
CASSYSILGHPEAFF
>NA|TRBJ2-1|TRBD2|TRBV4-2
TGTGCCAGCAGCCCTACAGGGGGGCTAGCGGGGGGGCCTGTCCAGTTCTTC
CASSPTGGLAGGPVQFF
>NA|TRBJ1-1|NA|TRBV18
TGTGCCAGCTCACCAATAGAGGGGGGAGTCACTGAAGCTTTCTTT
CASSPIEGGVTEAFF
>NA|TRBJ1-2|NA|TRBV20-1
TGCAGTGCTAGTCCCAGGAGCGTTTTCTATGGCTACACCTTC
CSASPRSVFYGYTF
>NA|TRBJ2-3|NA|TRBV14
TGTGCCAGCAGCTGGACCAGGGGAGATACGCAGTATTTT
CASSWTRGDTQYF
>NA|TRBJ1-2|NA|TRBV28
TGTGCCAGCAGTTTTCGTGGGGGGGTGGTTGGCTACACCTTC
CASSFRGGVVGYTF
>NA|TRBJ2-1|NA|TRBV5-6
TGTGCCAGCAGGCCTATCCAAGGAGAGGAGAATGAGCAGTTCTTC
CASRPIQGEENEQFF
>NA|TRBJ1-4|NA|TRBV30
TGTGCCTGGAGACAGGGCGACTTTGAAAAACTGTTTTTT
CAWRQGDFEKLFF
>NA|TRBJ1-1|TRBD1|TRBV7-9
TGTGCCAGCAGCTTGGCACAGGGGGCTGATACTGAAGCTTTCTTT
CASSLAQGADTEAFF
>NA|TRBJ2-3|NA|TRBV27
TGTGCCAGCAGTCCGTACCTTTGGGGGGGGGCTATTGATACGCAGTATTTT
CASSPYLWGGAIDTQYF
>NA|TRBJ2-7|NA|TRBV20-1
TGCAGTGCTAGAGGACTCGACAGGAGCTCCTACGAGCAGTACTTC
CSARGLDRSSYEQYF
>NA|TRBJ1-5|NA|TRBV27
TGTGCCAGCTCAAACTGGGCCGGAAGGAATCAGCCCCAGCATTTT
CASSNWAGRNQPQHF
>NA|TRBJ2-2|TRBD1|TRBV18
TGTGCCAGCTCGCCGCCGGGACAGCCGAACACCGGGGAGCTGTTTTTT
CASSPPGQPNTGELFF
>NA|TRBJ2-1|TRBD1|TRBV20-1
TGCAGTGCTAGATCCGGGACAGCGCCTACGTATGAGCAGTTCTTC
CSARSGTAPTYEQFF
>NA|TRBJ2-1|NA|TRBV27
TGTGCCAGCAGTTTCAATGGTGGTGAGCAGTTCTTC
CASSFNGGEQFF
>NA|TRBJ1-2|NA|TRBV4-1
TGCGCCAGCAGCCAAGCGGGGACCAGAGCTAACTATGGCTACACCTTC
CASSQAGTRANYGYTF
>NA|TRBJ1-2|TRBD1|TRBV29-1
TGCAGCGTACTCGGACAGGGAATCTATGGCTACACCTTC
CSVLGQGIYGYTF
>NA|TRBJ1-1|NA|TRBV27
TGTGCCAGCAGCCCCGCCGGCCCTAGGACTGAAGCTTTCTTT
CASSPAGPRTEAFF
>NA|TRBJ1-3|NA|TRBV30
TGTGCCTGGACGGGGAACCGATACACCATATATTTT
CAWTGNRYTIYF
>NA|TRBJ2-1|TRBD2|TRBV12-3/TRBV12-4
TGTGCCAGCAGTACGACTAGCGGGGGGACCCAGTTCTTC
CASSTTSGGTQFF
>NA|TRBJ1-1|NA|TRBV15
TGTGCCACCAGCAGGGGTGGGGGCGGGACTGAAGCTTTCTTT
CATSRGGGGTEAFF
>NA|TRBJ2-2|NA|TRBV29-1
TGCAGCGTTGAAGATCGGGTCAGGGGCGTCACCGGGGAGCTGTTTTTT
CSVEDRVRGVTGELFF